What follows is one T cell receptor (beta chain) and its context. Sequence at one end of the junction differs from germline and may be a read error. This specimen belongs to a study of blood T cell repertoires in COVID-19. Study-wide context: The study drew acute and convalescent COVID-19 samples from the United States, Italy and Spain.

Libraries were prepared by immunoSEQ multiplex PCR; TCRdb keeps only in-frame clonotypes and omits some of them. The data contain about 160,000 clones, roughly 86% of them seen just once; the ten biggest clones take up around 4%. CDR1 is MDHEN and CDR2 is SYDVKM in the germline V gene. This CDR3 has 12 amino acids. Sequencing input: peripheral blood. This chain uses TRBV28 with TRBJ1-2; D is uncertain. This TCR derives from a woman in her fifties or sixties who had recovered from COVID-19. The CDR3 loop is CASSLSPDQTHF. DNA of the CDR3: TGTGCCAGCAGTTTATCCCCAGATCAGACACACTTC.